These 16 T cell receptor beta chains came from one sample sequenced in a study of shared clonotypes between healthy human individuals. Profiling relied on immunoSEQ multiplex PCR, and the TCRdb table lists in-frame clones only, not all of them. The sample lists under 600,000 clones, 70% to 80% seen once, with more than 10% in the top ten. What was sequenced was PBMCs. The origin of the receptors is a woman in her forties in good health. Some clones in this sample may be carry-over from other donors' samples.

The rearrangement uses TRBV5-1 and TRBJ1-1; the D gene is possibly TRBD1 (6 bases). The CDR3 has 15 amino acids. Trimming took off 1 base at V and 4 bases at J, with 14 bases between the two ends. In germline, CDR1 is SGHRS, CDR2 YFSETQ. The CDR3 sequence is CASSLLQGFGTEAFF. The CDR3 DNA sequence: TGCGCCAGCAGCTTGTTACAGGGTTTCGGCACTGAAGCTTTCTTT.

The V call is TRBV4-2, the J call TRBJ2-7, with TRBD2 matching over 9 bases. In germline, CDR1 is LGHNA, CDR2 YNFKEQ. The trim removed 3 bases at V and 2 bases at J, leaving 5 bases unmatched. The CDR3 consists of 15 residues. The CDR3 is CASSHGREGTYEQYF. In DNA form, the CDR3 reads TGTGCCAGCAGCCATGGGCGGGAGGGGACCTACGAGCAGTACTTC.

On this clone: This same CDR3 is encoded by further DNA sequences in the sample. The rearrangement links TRBV5-1 to TRBJ2-2, with a possible D match to TRBD2 (6 bases). The CDR3 spans 15 residues. V was clipped by 0 bases and J by 3 bases, with 9 bases between them. Per the germline V gene, CDR1 is SGHRS and CDR2 is YFSETQ. Here the CDR3 reads CASSLAGGDTGELFF. The CDR3 region has the DNA TGCGCCAGCAGCTTGGCCGGGGGAGACACCGGGGAGCTGTTTTTT. The full variable domain, with the rest looked up from reference TRBV5-1 and TRBJ2-2, is KAGVTQTPRYLIKTRGQQVTLSCSPISGHRSVSWYQQTPGQGLQFLFEYFSETQRNKGNFPGRFSGRQFSNSRSEMNVSTLELGDSALYLCASSLAGGDTGELFFGEGSRLTVL.

J is TRBJ1-1 and V is TRBV27, with a weak D call TRBD1 (6 bases). This CDR3 comprises 16 residues. Trimming took off 0 bases at V and 5 bases at J, with 16 bases between the two ends. Per germline, CDR1 MNHEY and CDR2 SMNVEV (reference sequence). CDR3 coding DNA: TGTGCCAGCAGTTTATCCTCCCCGGGGGCATGGACTGAAGCTTTCTTT. This codes for CASSLSSPGAWTEAFF.

The chain links TRBV5-1 to TRBJ2-3, with TRBD2 as a possible D gene (5 bases). The germline V and J ends were trimmed by 5 bases and 0 bases, with 7 bases remaining between them. This CDR3 is built from 13 residues. CDR1 is SGHRS and CDR2 is YFSETQ in the germline V gene. The DNA of the CDR3 is TGCGCCAGCAGTGCGGGTAGCACAGATACGCAGTATTTT. It is translated as CASSAGSTDTQYF.

The chain is built from TRBV5-4 and TRBJ2-6, with no clear D. Germline CDR1 reads SGHNT; CDR2 reads YYREEE (reference sequence). CDR3 length: 15 residues. With 4 bases removed from V and 1 base from J, the gap between germline ends came to 9 bases. CDR3 in amino acids: CASSAAQSGANVLTF. In DNA form, the CDR3 reads TGTGCCAGCAGCGCGGCCCAATCTGGGGCCAACGTCCTGACTTTC.

Remarks on this clone: A much larger clone differs from this one at a single base, so this may be a read error. V is TRBV5-4 and J is TRBJ2-7; D perhaps matches TRBD2 (6 bases). The germline CDR1 and CDR2 sequences are SGHNT and YYREEE (reference sequence). This CDR3 contains 14 residues. The V and J ends lost 4 bases and 3 bases respectively, with 14 bases between them. CDR3 coding DNA: TGTGCCAGCAGCGCCCGGGACGGGGGCTACGAGCAGTACTTC. Its protein is CASSARDGGYEQYF.

This clone was observed a handful of times. This sample includes further DNA sequences coding for the same CDR3. The gene calls are TRBV2 and TRBJ2-3; 8 positions agree with TRBD2. This CDR3 has 14 amino acids. The junction had 4 bases not matched to a gene; V was cut back by 7 bases and J by 1 base. CDR1 and CDR2 from the germline V gene are SNHLY and FYNNEI. The CDR3 DNA sequence: TGTGCCAGCAATCCGACTAGCGGCACAGATACGCAGTATTTT. It codes for CASNPTSGTDTQYF.

This clone was observed at least ten times. The same CDR3 also results from other DNA sequences found in this sample. The genes are TRBV2 and TRBJ2-5, with D possibly being TRBD1 or TRBD2 (5 bases each). The end of the DNA aligns better with TRBJ2-7, so the J call may be wrong. Germline CDR1 is SNHLY and CDR2 is FYNNEI. The CDR3 extends over 13 amino acids. CDR3 in amino acids: CATFGTPEYEQYF. The CDR3 nucleotides are TGTGCCACGTTCGGGACGCCAGAGTACGAGCAGTACTTC.

The chain is built from TRBV4-1 and TRBJ2-7; the D gene is possibly TRBD2 (5 bases). In germline, CDR1 is MGHRA, CDR2 YSYEKL. V lost 4 bases and J lost 1, with 8 bases in between. The CDR3 loop spans 13 amino acids. The chain's CDR3 is CASSPRGSYEQYF. The CDR3 coding sequence is TGCGCCAGCAGCCCCCGGGGTTCCTACGAGCAGTACTTC.

This clone has a count of ten or more. Other DNA sequences in the same sample also yield this CDR3. The chain has TRBV11-2 and TRBJ2-5, with 7 bases fitting TRBD1. Germline-derived CDR1 and CDR2 are SGHAT and FQNNGV. V lost 5 bases and J lost 2; bases outside the gene matches: 5. This CDR3 has 14 amino acids. The CDR3 region is CASSPGGRQETQYF. In DNA, the CDR3 is TGTGCCAGCAGCCCAGGGGGTCGGCAAGAGACCCAGTACTTC.

This chain connects TRBV7-2 to TRBJ2-2; perhaps TRBD1 as D (8 bases). Trimming left V 2 bases short and J 6 bases short, with 16 bases between. CDR3 size: 16 residues. The germline V gene has CDR1 SGHTA and CDR2 FQGNSA. The CDR3 is CASSLNTGGGAGELFF. The CDR3 DNA reads TGTGCCAGCAGCTTAAATACAGGGGGAGGGGCCGGGGAGCTGTTTTTT.

For this clone: A single base is all that separates this from a far larger clone, so a read error is likely. The gene calls are TRBV30 and TRBJ1-1; D is unclear. This CDR3 region has 13 residues. Germline assignment: CDR1 GTSNPN and CDR2 SVGIG (reference sequence). CDR3 loop: CAWSVVLGTETFF. Here the CDR3 DNA reads TGTGCCTGGAGTGTAGTACTAGGAACTGAAACTTTCTTT.

This rearrangement joins TRBV5-1 to TRBJ2-3; perhaps TRBD2 as D (6 bases). The CDR3 sequence is 13 residues long. Germline CDR1 and CDR2: SGHRS and YFSETQ. Trimming left V 1 base short and J 5 bases short, with 8 bases between. CDR3 nucleotides: TGCGCCAGCAGCTTGATTAGCGGAGATACGCAGTATTTT. Its translation is CASSLISGDTQYF.

Turning to this clone: This clone may be a read error of a much larger clone one base away. This chain joins TRBV28 and TRBJ1-1; D unclear. CDR1 MDHEN and CDR2 SYDVKM come from the germline V gene. This CDR3 is built from 13 residues. Trimming stripped 2 bases from V and 1 base from J, with 5 bases between. CDR3 bases: TGTGCCAGCAGTTTAGGGGAGAACACTGAAGCTTTCTTT. Protein product: CASSLGENTEAFF.

The chain is built from TRBV30 and TRBJ2-7, with 7 positions matching TRBD1. This CDR3 is 12 amino acids long. V shed 7 bases and J 3 bases; nucleotides not matched to a gene: 6. Germline values: CDR1 GTSNPN, CDR2 SVGIG (reference sequence). Here the CDR3 reads CASGTDYYEQYF. The CDR3 DNA follows: TGTGCCTCCGGGACAGACTACTACGAGCAGTACTTC.